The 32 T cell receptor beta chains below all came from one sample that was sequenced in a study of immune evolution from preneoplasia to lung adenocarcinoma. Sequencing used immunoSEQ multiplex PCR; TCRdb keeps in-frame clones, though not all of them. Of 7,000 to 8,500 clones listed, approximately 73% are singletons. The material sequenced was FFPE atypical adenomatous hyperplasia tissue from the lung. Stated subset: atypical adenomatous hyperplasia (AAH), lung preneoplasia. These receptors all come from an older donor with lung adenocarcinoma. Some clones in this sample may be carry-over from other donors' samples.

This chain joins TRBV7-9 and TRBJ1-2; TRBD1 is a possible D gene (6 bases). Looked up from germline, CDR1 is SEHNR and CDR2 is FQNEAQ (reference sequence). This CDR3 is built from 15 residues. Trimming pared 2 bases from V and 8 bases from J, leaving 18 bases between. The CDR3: CASSLKGVPPIGYTF. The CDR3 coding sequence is TGTGCCAGCAGCTTAAAGGGGGTTCCGCCCATCGGCTACACCTTC.

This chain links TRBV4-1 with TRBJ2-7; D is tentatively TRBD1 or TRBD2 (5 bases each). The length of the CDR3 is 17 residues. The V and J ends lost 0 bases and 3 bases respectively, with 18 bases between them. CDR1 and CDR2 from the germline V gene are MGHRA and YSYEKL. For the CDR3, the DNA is TGCGCCAGCAGCCAAGAGGGCACTCCGGGACGTATCTACGAGCAGTACTTC. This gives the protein CASSQEGTPGRIYEQYF.

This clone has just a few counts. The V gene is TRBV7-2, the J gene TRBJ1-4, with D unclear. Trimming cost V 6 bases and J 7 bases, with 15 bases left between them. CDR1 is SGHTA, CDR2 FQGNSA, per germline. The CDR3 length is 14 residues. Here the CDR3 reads CASSEDGNLEKLFF. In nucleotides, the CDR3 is TGTGCCAGCAGTGAGGACGGGAACCTTGAAAAACTGTTTTTT.

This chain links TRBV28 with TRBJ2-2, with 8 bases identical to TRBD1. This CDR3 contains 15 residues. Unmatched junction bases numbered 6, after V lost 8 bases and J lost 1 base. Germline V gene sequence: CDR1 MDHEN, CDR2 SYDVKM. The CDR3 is CASESGTGNTGELFF. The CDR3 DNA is TGTGCCAGCGAATCGGGGACAGGGAACACCGGGGAGCTGTTTTTT.

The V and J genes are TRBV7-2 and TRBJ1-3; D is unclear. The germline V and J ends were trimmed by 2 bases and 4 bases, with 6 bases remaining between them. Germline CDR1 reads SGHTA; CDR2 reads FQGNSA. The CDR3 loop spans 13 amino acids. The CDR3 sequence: CASSLSTGNTIYF. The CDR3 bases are TGTGCCAGCAGCTTATCGACAGGAAACACCATATATTTT.

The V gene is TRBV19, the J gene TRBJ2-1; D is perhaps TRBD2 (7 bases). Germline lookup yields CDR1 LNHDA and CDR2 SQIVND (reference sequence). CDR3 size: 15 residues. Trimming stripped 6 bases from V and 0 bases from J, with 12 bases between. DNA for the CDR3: TGTGCCAGTAGACCGGGGGGCGCCTCCTACAATGAGCAGTTCTTC. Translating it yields CASRPGGASYNEQFF.

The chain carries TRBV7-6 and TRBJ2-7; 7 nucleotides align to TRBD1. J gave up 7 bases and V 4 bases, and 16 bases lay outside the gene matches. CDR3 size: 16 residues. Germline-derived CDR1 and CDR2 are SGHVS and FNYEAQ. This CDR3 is CASSSLAGTDASEQYF. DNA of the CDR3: TGTGCCAGCAGCTCCCTCGCCGGGACAGACGCTAGTGAGCAGTACTTC.

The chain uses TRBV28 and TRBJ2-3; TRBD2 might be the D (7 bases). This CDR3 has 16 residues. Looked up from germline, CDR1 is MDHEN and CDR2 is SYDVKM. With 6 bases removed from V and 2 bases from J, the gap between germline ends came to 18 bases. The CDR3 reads CASSRRGRGPTDTQYF. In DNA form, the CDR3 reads TGTGCCAGCAGCCGACGGGGGCGGGGGCCCACAGATACGCAGTATTTT.

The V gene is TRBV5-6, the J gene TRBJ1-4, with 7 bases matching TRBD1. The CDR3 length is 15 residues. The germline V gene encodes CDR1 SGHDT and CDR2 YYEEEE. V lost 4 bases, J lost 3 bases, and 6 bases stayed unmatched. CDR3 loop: CASSNGQVSNEKLFF. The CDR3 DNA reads TGTGCCAGCAGCAACGGACAGGTTTCTAATGAAAAACTGTTTTTT.

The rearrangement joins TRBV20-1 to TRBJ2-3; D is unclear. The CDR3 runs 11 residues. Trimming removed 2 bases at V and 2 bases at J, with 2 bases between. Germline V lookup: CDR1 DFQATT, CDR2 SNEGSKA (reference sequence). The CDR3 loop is CSARHTDTQYF. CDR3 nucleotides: TGCAGTGCTAGACACACAGATACGCAGTATTTT.

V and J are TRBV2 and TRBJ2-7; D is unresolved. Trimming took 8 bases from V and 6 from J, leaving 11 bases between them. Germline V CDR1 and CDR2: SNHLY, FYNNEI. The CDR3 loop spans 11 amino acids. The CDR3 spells CASQALTEQYF. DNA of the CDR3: TGTGCCAGCCAGGCACTTACCGAGCAGTACTTC.

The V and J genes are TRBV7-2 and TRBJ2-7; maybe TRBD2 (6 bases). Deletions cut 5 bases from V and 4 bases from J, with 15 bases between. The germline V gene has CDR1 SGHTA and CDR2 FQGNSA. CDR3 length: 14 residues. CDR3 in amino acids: CASSPGGPIYEQYF. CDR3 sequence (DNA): TGTGCCAGCAGCCCAGGAGGGCCGATATACGAGCAGTACTTC.

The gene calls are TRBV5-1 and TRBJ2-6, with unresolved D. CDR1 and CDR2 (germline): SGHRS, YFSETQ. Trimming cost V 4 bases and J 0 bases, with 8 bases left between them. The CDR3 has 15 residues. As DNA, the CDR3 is TGCGCCAGCAGCGCACCTCTCTCTGGGGCCAACGTCCTGACTTTC. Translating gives CASSAPLSGANVLTF.

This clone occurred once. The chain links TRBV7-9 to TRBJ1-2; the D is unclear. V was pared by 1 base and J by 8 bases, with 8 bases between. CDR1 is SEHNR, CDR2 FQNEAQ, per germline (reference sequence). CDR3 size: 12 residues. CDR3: CASSLDSRGYTF. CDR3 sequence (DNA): TGTGCCAGCAGCTTAGACAGCAGGGGCTACACCTTC.

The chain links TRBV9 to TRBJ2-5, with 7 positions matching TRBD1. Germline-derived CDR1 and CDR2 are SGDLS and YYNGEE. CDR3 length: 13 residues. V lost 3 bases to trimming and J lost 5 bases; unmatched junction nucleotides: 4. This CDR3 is CASSGPRGETQYF. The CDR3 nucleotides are TGTGCCAGCAGCGGGCCCAGGGGGGAGACCCAGTACTTC.

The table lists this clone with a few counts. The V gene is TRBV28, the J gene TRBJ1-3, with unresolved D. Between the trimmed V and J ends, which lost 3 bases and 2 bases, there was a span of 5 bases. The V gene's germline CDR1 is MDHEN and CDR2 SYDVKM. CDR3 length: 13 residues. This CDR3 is CASSLGAGNTIYF. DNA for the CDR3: TGTGCCAGCAGTTTGGGCGCTGGAAACACCATATATTTT.

DNA for the CDR3: TGTGCCAGCTCACCACCGCGTGGGACAGGGTCCACCTACGAGCAGTACTTC. Translation gives CASSPPRGTGSTYEQYF. The chain couples TRBV18 to TRBJ2-7, with 9 bases matching TRBD1. J was trimmed by 2 bases and V by 0 bases; bases with no gene match: 8. This CDR3 has 17 residues. Germline CDR1 reads KGHSH; CDR2 reads LQKENI.

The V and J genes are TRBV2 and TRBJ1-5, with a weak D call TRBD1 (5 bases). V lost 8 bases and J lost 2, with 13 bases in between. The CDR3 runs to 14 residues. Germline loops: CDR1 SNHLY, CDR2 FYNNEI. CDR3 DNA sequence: TGTGCCAGCCTACTGGGAGGGGGCAATCAGCCCCAGCATTTT. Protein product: CASLLGGGNQPQHF.

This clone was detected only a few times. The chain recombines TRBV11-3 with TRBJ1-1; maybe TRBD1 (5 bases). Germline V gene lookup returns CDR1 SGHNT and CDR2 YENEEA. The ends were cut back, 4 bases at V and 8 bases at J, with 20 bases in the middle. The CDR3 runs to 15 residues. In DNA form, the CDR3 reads TGTGCCAGCAGCTCCCCCCGGGAACGCGAGGGGGAAGCTTTCTTT. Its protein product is CASSSPREREGEAFF.

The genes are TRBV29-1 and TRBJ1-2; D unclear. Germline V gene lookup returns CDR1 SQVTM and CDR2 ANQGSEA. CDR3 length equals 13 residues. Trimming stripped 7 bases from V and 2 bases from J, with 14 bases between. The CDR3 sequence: CSGGSPENYGYTF. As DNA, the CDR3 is TGCAGCGGCGGCAGCCCGGAGAACTATGGCTACACCTTC. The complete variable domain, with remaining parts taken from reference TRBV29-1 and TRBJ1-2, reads SAVISQKPSRDICQRGTSLTIQCQVDSQVTMMFWYRQQPGQSLTLIATANQGSEATYESGFVIDKFPISRPNLTFSTLTVSNMSPEDSSIYLCSGGSPENYGYTFGSGTRLTVV.

CDR3 in DNA: TGTGCCAGCAGCTTAGCTCAGGGTCCCCTCCACTTT. This sequence encodes CASSLAQGPLHF. The chain carries TRBV7-9 and TRBJ1-6, with a tentative D call TRBD1 (5 bases). In germline, CDR1 is SEHNR, CDR2 FQNEAQ (reference sequence). V lost 0 bases and J lost 13, with 7 bases in between. The CDR3 consists of 12 residues.

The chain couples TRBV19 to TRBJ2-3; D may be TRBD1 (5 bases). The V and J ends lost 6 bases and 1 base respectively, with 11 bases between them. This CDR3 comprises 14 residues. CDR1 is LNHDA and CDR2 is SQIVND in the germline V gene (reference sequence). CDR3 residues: CASSDSDGTDTQYF. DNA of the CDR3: TGTGCCAGTAGCGACAGTGACGGCACAGATACGCAGTATTTT.

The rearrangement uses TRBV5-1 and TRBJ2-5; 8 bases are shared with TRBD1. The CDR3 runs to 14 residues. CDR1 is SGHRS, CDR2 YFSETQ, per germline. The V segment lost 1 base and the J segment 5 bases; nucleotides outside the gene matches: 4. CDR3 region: CASSLSGGEETQYF. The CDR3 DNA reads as TGCGCCAGCAGCTTGTCAGGGGGCGAGGAGACCCAGTACTTC.

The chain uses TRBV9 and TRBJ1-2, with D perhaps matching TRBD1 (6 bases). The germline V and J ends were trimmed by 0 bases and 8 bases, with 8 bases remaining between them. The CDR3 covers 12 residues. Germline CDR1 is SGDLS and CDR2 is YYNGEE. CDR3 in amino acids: CASSVGGGGYTF. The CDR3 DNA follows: TGTGCCAGCAGCGTAGGAGGGGGAGGCTACACCTTC.

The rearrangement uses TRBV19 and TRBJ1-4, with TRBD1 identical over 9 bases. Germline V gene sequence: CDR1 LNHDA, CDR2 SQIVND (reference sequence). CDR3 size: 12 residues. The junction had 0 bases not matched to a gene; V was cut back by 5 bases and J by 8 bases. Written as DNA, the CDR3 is TGTGCCAGTAGTGGACAGGGGGAAAAACTGTTTTTT. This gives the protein CASSGQGEKLFF.

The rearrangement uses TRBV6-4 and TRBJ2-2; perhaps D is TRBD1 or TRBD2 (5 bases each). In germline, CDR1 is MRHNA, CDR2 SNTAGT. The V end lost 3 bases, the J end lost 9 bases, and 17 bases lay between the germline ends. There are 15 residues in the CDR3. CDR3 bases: TGTGCCAGCAGTGAGTCCGGGACCCCAGGCAGGGAGCTGTTTTTT. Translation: CASSESGTPGRELFF.

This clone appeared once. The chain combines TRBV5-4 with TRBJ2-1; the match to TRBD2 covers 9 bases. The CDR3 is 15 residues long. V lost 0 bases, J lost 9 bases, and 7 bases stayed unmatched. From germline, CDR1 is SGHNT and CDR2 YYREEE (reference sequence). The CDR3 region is CASSLAREGPSEQFF. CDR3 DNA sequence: TGTGCCAGCAGCTTGGCGCGGGAGGGCCCCTCTGAGCAGTTCTTC.

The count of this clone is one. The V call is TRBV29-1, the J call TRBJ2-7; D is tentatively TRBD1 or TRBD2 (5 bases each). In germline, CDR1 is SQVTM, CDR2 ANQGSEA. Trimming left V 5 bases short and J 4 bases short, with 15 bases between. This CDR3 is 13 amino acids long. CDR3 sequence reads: CSVCSPGTYEQYF. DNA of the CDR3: TGCAGCGTTTGTTCACCAGGGACGTACGAGCAGTACTTC.

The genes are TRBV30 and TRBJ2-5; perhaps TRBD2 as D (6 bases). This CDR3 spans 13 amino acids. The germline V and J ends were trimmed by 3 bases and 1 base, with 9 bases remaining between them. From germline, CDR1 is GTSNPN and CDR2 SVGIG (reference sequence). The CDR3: CAWRGGPQETQYF. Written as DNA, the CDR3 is TGTGCCTGGAGGGGAGGTCCCCAAGAGACCCAGTACTTC.

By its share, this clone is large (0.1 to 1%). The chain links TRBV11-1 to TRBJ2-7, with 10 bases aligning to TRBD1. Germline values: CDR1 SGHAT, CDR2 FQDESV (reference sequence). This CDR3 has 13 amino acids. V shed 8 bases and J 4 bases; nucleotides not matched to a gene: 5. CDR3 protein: CASRDRGLYEQYF. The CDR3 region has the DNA TGTGCCAGCCGGGACAGGGGCCTTTACGAGCAGTACTTC.

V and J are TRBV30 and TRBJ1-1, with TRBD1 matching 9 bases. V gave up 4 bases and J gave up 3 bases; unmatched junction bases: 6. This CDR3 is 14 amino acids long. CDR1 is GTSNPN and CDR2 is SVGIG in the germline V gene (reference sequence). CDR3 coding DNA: TGTGCCTGGAACCTGTGGACAGGGGACACTGAAGCTTTCTTT. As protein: CAWNLWTGDTEAFF.

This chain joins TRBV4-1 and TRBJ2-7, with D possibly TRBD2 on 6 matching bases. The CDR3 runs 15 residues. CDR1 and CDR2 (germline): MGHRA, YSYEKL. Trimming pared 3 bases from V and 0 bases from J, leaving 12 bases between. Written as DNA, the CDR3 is TGCGCCAGCAGCCAGGATTCGACTAGCTCCTACGAGCAGTACTTC. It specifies CASSQDSTSSYEQYF.